At least ten counts were recorded for the clone carrying this T cell receptor (beta chain). Compared with germline, one end of the junction differs, possibly owing to a read error. This sample stems from a study of CD8 T cells in ankylosing spondylitis. Germline V gene data show CDR1 as SSHAT and CDR2 as FNYEAQ (reference sequence). CDR3 length equals 13 residues. MiXCR, run by TCRdb on the 5' RACE reads, gives a single entry per CDR3 protein. The sample carries some 140,000 distinct CDR3 sequences, 6% to 8% recorded once. The specimen was blood, either unsorted or a sorted T cell fraction (not recorded which). The sequence derives from a female donor with ankylosing spondylitis or in good health (not recorded which). The genes are TRBV7-7 and TRBJ2-2; D not certain. CDR3 nucleotides: TGTGCTAGCAGCTTAGTCTCGGCCGGGGAGCTGTTTTTT. It yields the protein CASSLVSAGELFF. Full variable domain (outside the CDR3, taken from reference TRBV7-7 and TRBJ2-2): GAGVSQSPRYKVTKRGQDVTLRCDPISSHATLYWYQQALGQGPEFLTYFNYEAQPDKSGLPSDRFSAERPEGSISTLTIQRTEQRDSAMYRCASSLVSAGELFFGEGSRLTVL.